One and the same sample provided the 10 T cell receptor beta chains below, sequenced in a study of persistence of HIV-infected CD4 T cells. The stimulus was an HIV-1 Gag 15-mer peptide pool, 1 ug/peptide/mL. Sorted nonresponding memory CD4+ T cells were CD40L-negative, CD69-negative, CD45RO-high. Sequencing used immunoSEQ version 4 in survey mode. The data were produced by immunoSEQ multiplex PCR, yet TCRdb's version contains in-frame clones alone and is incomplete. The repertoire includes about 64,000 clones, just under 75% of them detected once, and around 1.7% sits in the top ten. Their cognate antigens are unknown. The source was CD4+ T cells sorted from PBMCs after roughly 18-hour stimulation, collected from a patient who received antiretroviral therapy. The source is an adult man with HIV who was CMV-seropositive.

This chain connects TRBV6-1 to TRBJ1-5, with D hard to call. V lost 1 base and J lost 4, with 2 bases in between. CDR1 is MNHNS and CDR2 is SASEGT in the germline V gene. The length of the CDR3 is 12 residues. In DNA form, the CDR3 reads TGTGCCAGCAGTGAAGGAAATCAGCCCCAGCATTTT. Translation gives CASSEGNQPQHF.

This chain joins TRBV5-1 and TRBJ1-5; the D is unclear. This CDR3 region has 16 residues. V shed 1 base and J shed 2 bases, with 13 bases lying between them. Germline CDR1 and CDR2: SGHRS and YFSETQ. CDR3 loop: CASSLLPAGGNQPQHF. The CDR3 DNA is TGCGCCAGCAGCTTGTTGCCGGCAGGAGGCAATCAGCCCCAGCATTTT. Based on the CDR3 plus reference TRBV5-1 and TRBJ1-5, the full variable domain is KAGVTQTPRYLIKTRGQQVTLSCSPISGHRSVSWYQQTPGQGLQFLFEYFSETQRNKGNFPGRFSGRQFSNSRSEMNVSTLELGDSALYLCASSLLPAGGNQPQHFGDGTRLSIL.

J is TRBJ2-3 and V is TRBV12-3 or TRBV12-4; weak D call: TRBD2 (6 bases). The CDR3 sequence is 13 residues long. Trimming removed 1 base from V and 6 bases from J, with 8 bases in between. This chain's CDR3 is CASSLDGGDTQYF. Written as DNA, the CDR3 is TGTGCCAGCAGTTTAGATGGGGGGGATACGCAGTATTTT.

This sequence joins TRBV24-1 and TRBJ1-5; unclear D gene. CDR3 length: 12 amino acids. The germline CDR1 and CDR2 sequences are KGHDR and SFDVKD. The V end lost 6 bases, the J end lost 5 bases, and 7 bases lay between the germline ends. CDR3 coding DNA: TGTGCCACCAGTAAAAGGGATCAGCCCCAGCATTTT. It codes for CATSKRDQPQHF.

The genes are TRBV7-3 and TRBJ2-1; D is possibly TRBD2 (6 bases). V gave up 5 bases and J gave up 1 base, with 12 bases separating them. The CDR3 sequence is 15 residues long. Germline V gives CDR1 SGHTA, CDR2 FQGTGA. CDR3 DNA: TGTGCCAGCAGCCTCGGCGGAGGGTCCTACAATGAGCAGTTCTTC. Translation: CASSLGGGSYNEQFF.

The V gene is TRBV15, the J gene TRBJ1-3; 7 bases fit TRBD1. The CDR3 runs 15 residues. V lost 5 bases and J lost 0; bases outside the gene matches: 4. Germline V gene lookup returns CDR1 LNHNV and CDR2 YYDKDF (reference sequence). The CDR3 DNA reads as TGTGCCACCAGCCCTGACAGGGACTCTGGAAACACCATATATTTT. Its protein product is CATSPDRDSGNTIYF.

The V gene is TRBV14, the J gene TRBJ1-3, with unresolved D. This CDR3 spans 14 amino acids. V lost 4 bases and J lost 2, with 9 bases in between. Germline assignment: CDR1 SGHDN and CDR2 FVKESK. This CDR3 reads CASSPSVTGNTIYF. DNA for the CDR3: TGTGCCAGCAGCCCCTCGGTAACTGGAAACACCATATATTTT.

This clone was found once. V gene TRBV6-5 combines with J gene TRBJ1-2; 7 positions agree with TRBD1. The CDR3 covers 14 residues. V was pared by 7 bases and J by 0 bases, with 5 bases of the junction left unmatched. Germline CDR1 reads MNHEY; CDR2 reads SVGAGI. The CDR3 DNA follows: TGTGCCAGCAATAGGGACAGAACTAACTATGGCTACACCTTC. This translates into CASNRDRTNYGYTF.

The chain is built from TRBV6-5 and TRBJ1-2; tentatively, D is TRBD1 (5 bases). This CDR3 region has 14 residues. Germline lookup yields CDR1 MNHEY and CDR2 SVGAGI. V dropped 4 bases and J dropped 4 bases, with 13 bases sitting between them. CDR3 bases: TGTGCCAGCAGTTCTGGACGGGGCAGCTATGGCTACACCTTC. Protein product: CASSSGRGSYGYTF.

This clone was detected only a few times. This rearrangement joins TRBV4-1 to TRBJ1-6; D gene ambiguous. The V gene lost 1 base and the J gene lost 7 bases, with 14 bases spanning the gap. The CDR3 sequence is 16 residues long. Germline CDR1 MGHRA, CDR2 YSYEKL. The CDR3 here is CASSQVRPIGNSPLHF. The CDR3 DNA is TGCGCCAGCAGCCAAGTAAGACCCATTGGGAATTCACCCCTCCACTTT.